This T cell receptor (beta chain) appears in the sequencing data of a study of OX40 agonist ivuxolimab in advanced cancers. Study-wide context: People in dose escalation had one of these cancers: hepatocellular carcinoma, melanoma, renal cell or head and neck cancer.

General study findings and limits: Expanded clones belonging to CD8+ T cells outnumbered, on average, those of CD4+.

TCRdb keeps only in-frame clones here, not all; method: immunoSEQ multiplex PCR. The sample yields 70,000 or so clones, approximately 78% seen once. This CDR3 contains 14 residues. The germline gives CDR1 SGHRS, CDR2 YFSETQ. The V and J ends lost 4 bases and 8 bases, in that order; junction bases with no gene match: 5. Note on this clone: What it recognizes is unknown.

The genes are TRBV5-1 and TRBJ1-6, with 8 bases identical to TRBD1. The sequence derives from an adult with an advanced solid tumor such as melanoma, head and neck, liver or kidney cancer. Source: CD4+ or CD8+ T cells sorted from blood, taken in a trial of the OX40 agonist ivuxolimab. In DNA, the CDR3 is TGCGCCAGCAGCCCACAGACAGGGGATTCACCCCTCCACTTT. Residues: CASSPQTGDSPLHF.